This section outlines one T cell receptor beta chain sequence together with its context. Antigen specificity is unknown. This sample was taken from a study of identical twins. Each CDR3 protein gets one entry after TCRdb re-called the 5' RACE reads with MiXCR. The repertoire holds roughly 570,000 distinct CDR3 sequences, with 9.5% to 10% as singletons. The V gene end was trimmed by 6 bases and the J gene end by 5 bases; junction bases not matched to a gene: 6. The germline V gene encodes CDR1 SNHLY and CDR2 FYNNEI. This CDR3 region has 14 residues. Study-level results: The study found that models underestimated out-of-frame TCR alpha sharing in monozygotic twins. Twins showed weaker excess sharing in their beta out-of-frame sequences.

Separately, the same data were catalogued under a study of yellow fever vaccine responses in identical twins. This second study notes: Convergence reportedly seemed to mark part of the twins' vaccine T cell response, with personalization marking the rest.

The V and J genes are TRBV2 and TRBJ2-2; 7 nucleotides line up with TRBD1. The sequence came from a woman aged 18-35 years in good health. The sequencing input was PBMCs. CDR3 in DNA: TGTGCCAGCAGACGGGACAGCAAGACCGGGGAGCTGTTTTTT. This translates into CASRRDSKTGELFF.